These T cell receptor beta chains were read from a single sample in a study of blood T cell repertoires in COVID-19. Method: immunoSEQ multiplex PCR; TCRdb's copy keeps in-frame clones and lacks some. Of more than 85,000 clones listed, roughly four fifths are singletons. The sequenced sample consisted of peripheral blood. The receptor source for this set is a woman aged 55 to 70 with acute or convalescent COVID-19. CDR3s leave out the opening cysteine and the closing phenylalanine or tryptophan. Expanded clones get a size class; other rows say once, few or many, or leave the size out.

j_call clone_size v_call cdr3_aa
TRBJ2-2 . TRBV18 ASSQGHTGELF
TRBJ1-5 . TRBV5-1 ASKQTGDSNQPQH
TRBJ1-2 . TRBV14 ASSQRLTGYYT
TRBJ1-1 . TRBV24-1 ATSDWGGTEAF
TRBJ1-2 . TRBV18 ASSPQGATYGYT
TRBJ2-1 few TRBV28 ASSLGREQF
TRBJ2-7 . TRBV6-2/TRBV6-3 ASSWGQGSYEQY
TRBJ1-4 . TRBV19 ASSIRQGWSNEKLF
TRBJ1-1 . TRBV6-1 ASSTTGGTEAF
TRBJ2-7 few TRBV29-1 SVEVRQGRAYEQY